These 25 T cell receptor beta chains were sequenced from one sample in a study of T cell responses to AZD1222 COVID-19 vaccine. Assay used: immunoSEQ multiplex PCR; TCRdb lists only in-frame clones, some missing. The profile shows 120,000 to 150,000 clones, just over 90% of them singletons. The sequenced sample was peripheral blood, obtained on day 0 of AZD1222 vaccination. These receptors were taken from an adult in good health.

This chain connects TRBV4-2 to TRBJ2-5; D perhaps matches TRBD1 (8 bases). The germline gives CDR1 LGHNA, CDR2 YNFKEQ. The CDR3 runs 13 residues. V gave up 5 bases and J gave up 5 bases, with 12 bases separating them. This CDR3 reads CASSTGGVETQYF. Here the CDR3 DNA reads TGTGCCAGCAGCACAGGGGGGGTCGAGACCCAGTACTTC.

The chain recombines TRBV25-1 with TRBJ2-1; 13 bases line up with TRBD2. CDR1 and CDR2 (germline): MGHDK, SYGVNS. The ends lost 0 bases at V and 5 bases at J; junction bases unmatched: 4. This CDR3 comprises 17 residues. The CDR3 DNA sequence: TGTGCCAGCAGTGAATATATGACTAGCGGGGGGAACAATGAGCAGTTCTTC. Residues: CASSEYMTSGGNNEQFF.

The rearrangement uses TRBV9 and TRBJ2-4; 10 bases map to TRBD2. The V gene end was trimmed by 4 bases and the J gene end by 0 bases; junction bases not matched to a gene: 7. CDR1 and CDR2 from the germline V gene are SGDLS and YYNGEE. The CDR3 sequence is 17 residues long. The CDR3 here is CASSPRTSGIAKNIQYF. The CDR3 DNA reads TGTGCCAGCAGCCCTAGGACTAGCGGAATAGCCAAAAACATTCAGTACTTC.

CDR3 loop: CASSLAFGRGAVSYNEQFF. The CDR3 DNA is TGTGCCAGCAGCTTAGCGTTCGGGCGGGGGGCCGTCTCCTACAATGAGCAGTTCTTC. V and J are TRBV11-2 and TRBJ2-1; 8 nucleotides align to TRBD2. This CDR3 has 19 residues. The germline V gene has CDR1 SGHAT and CDR2 FQNNGV. The V gene end was trimmed by 1 base and the J gene end by 0 bases; junction bases not matched to a gene: 11.

This sequence joins TRBV27 and TRBJ1-2, with a tentative D call TRBD1 (5 bases). V lost 5 bases and J lost 4, with 17 bases in between. This CDR3 is 15 amino acids long. Germline V gives CDR1 MNHEY, CDR2 SMNVEV (reference sequence). The CDR3, as DNA: TGTGCCAGCAGTCTTCTATCTCAGGGTCCCTATGGCTACACCTTC. Translated, it gives CASSLLSQGPYGYTF.

The rearrangement links TRBV3-1 (or the pseudogene TRBV3-2) to TRBJ1-5; possibly TRBD1 for D (6 bases). This CDR3 region has 13 residues. The V gene's germline CDR1 is LGHDT and CDR2 YNNKEL (reference sequence). The V end was cut by 4 bases, the J end by 7 bases, with 11 bases between. The CDR3 bases are TGTGCCAGCAGCCCAGGGGTTGGGCAGCCCCAGCATTTT. Its protein is CASSPGVGQPQHF.

The chain carries TRBV18 and TRBJ2-7; TRBD1 matches 9 bases. The CDR3 is 13 residues long. The ends lost 8 bases at V and 0 bases at J; junction bases unmatched: 2. Germline assignment: CDR1 KGHSH and CDR2 LQKENI. CDR3 residues: CASTGQGSYEQYF. CDR3 nucleotides: TGTGCCAGCACGGGACAGGGCTCCTACGAGCAGTACTTC.

The chain uses TRBV6-1 and TRBJ2-7; D gene unclear. The germline V and J ends were trimmed by 3 bases and 3 bases, with 6 bases remaining between them. The germline gives CDR1 MNHNS, CDR2 SASEGT. The CDR3 covers 12 residues. CDR3 DNA: TGTGCCAGCAGTGATTACGTCTACGAGCAGTACTTC. Encoded protein: CASSDYVYEQYF.

This chain uses TRBV7-2 with TRBJ1-1, with 7 positions matching TRBD1. J gave up 5 bases and V 4 bases, and 7 bases lay outside the gene matches. Germline assignment: CDR1 SGHTA and CDR2 FQGNSA. CDR3 length equals 14 residues. CDR3 sequence: CASSSRQGRTEAFF. In DNA, the CDR3 is TGTGCCAGCAGCTCAAGACAGGGTAGGACTGAAGCTTTCTTT.

The chain links TRBV27 to TRBJ2-6, with 9 positions matching TRBD1. This CDR3 contains 17 residues. The J segment lost 0 bases and the V segment lost 3 bases, leaving 3 bases of the junction unmatched. Germline values: CDR1 MNHEY, CDR2 SMNVEV (reference sequence). This chain's CDR3 is CASSFETGGSGANVLTF. The CDR3, as DNA: TGTGCCAGCAGTTTCGAGACAGGGGGCTCTGGGGCCAACGTCCTGACTTTC.

The chain is built from TRBV11-3 and TRBJ2-5; D assignment may be TRBD1 or TRBD2 (5 bases each). V lost 3 bases, J lost 5 bases, and 10 bases lay in between. The CDR3 is 13 amino acids. CDR1 SGHNT and CDR2 YENEEA come from the germline V gene. The CDR3 loop is CASSLGWGETQYF. The CDR3 bases are TGTGCCAGCAGCTTGGGCTGGGGGGAGACCCAGTACTTC.

The CDR3: CASSFLGQGWTEAFF. The CDR3 nucleotides are TGTGCCAGCAGCTTTCTTGGACAGGGTTGGACTGAAGCTTTCTTT. The chain joins TRBV7-9 to TRBJ1-1, with 8 bases matching TRBD1. The ends lost 3 bases at V and 5 bases at J; junction bases unmatched: 8. CDR1 and CDR2 (germline): SEHNR, FQNEAQ (reference sequence). This CDR3 has 15 amino acids.

This chain uses TRBV29-1 with TRBJ2-1; 8 nucleotides align to TRBD2. This CDR3 is 13 amino acids long. Germline values: CDR1 SQVTM, CDR2 ANQGSEA. Unmatched junction bases numbered 4, after V lost 7 bases and J lost 2 bases. The CDR3 reads CSALRGAYNEQFF. CDR3 nucleotide sequence: TGCAGCGCCCTGCGGGGGGCCTACAATGAGCAGTTCTTC.

The J gene is TRBJ1-1, the V gene TRBV29-1; D unresolved. The CDR3 runs to 12 residues. Trimming took off 6 bases at V and 2 bases at J, with 10 bases between the two ends. The germline V gene has CDR1 SQVTM and CDR2 ANQGSEA. The CDR3 protein is CSVLLVNTEAFF. The CDR3 coding sequence is TGCAGCGTGTTGTTGGTAAACACTGAAGCTTTCTTT.

J is TRBJ1-1 and V is TRBV19; D is uncertain. CDR1 is LNHDA and CDR2 is SQIVND in the germline V gene (reference sequence). CDR3 length: 13 residues. The ends were cut back, 5 bases at V and 5 bases at J, with 12 bases in the middle. CDR3 coding DNA: TGTGCCAGTAGTCCGGGCCCGCAAACTGAAGCTTTCTTT. This codes for CASSPGPQTEAFF.

V is TRBV30 and J is TRBJ1-5; 10 bases are a match to TRBD1. J was trimmed by 4 bases and V by 5 bases; bases with no gene match: 2. CDR1 and CDR2 from the germline V gene are GTSNPN and SVGIG (reference sequence). The CDR3 contains 13 residues. CDR3 sequence (DNA): TGTGCCTGGGGGGGACAGGGGAATCAGCCCCAGCATTTT. Translation gives CAWGGQGNQPQHF. The whole variable domain, filled in from reference TRBV30 and TRBJ1-5, reads SQTIHQWPATLVQPVGSPLSLECTVEGTSNPNLYWYRQAAGRGLQLLFYSVGIGQISSEVPQNLSASRPQDRQFILSSKKLLLSDSGFYLCAWGGQGNQPQHFGDGTRLSIL.

The V call is TRBV19, the J call TRBJ1-2; 7 bases fit TRBD1. Looked up from germline, CDR1 is LNHDA and CDR2 is SQIVND (reference sequence). The CDR3 runs to 18 residues. Unmatched junction bases numbered 21, after V lost 5 bases and J lost 6 bases. The CDR3 region is CASSLLGNDRVLFHGYTF. CDR3 coding DNA: TGTGCCAGTAGTCTCCTAGGAAATGACAGGGTGCTATTTCATGGCTACACCTTC.

The chain joins TRBV2 to TRBJ1-4; D is unclear. Germline V gives CDR1 SNHLY, CDR2 FYNNEI. Trimming pared 7 bases from V and 8 bases from J, leaving 8 bases between. The CDR3 is made up of 11 amino acids. DNA for the CDR3: TGTGCCAGCACCACGACGGAAAAACTGTTTTTT. Its protein product is CASTTTEKLFF. The variable domain in full, completed from reference TRBV2 and TRBJ1-4, reads EPEVTQTPSHQVTQMGQEVILRCVPISNHLYFYWYRQILGQKVEFLVSFYNNEISEKSEIFDDQFSVERPDGSNFTLKIRSTKLEDSAMYFCASTTTEKLFFGSGTQLSVL.

The genes are TRBV27 and TRBJ1-2; no clear D gene. V lost 0 bases and J lost 0, with 8 bases in between. This CDR3 is built from 15 residues. The germline gives CDR1 MNHEY, CDR2 SMNVEV (reference sequence). The CDR3 protein is CASSLSVEPNYGYTF. DNA for the CDR3: TGTGCCAGCAGTTTATCAGTGGAACCTAACTATGGCTACACCTTC.

The chain links TRBV10-1 to TRBJ2-1, with 10 bases identical to TRBD2. With V trimmed by 6 bases and J by 4 bases, 15 bases remained unmatched. In germline, CDR1 is WNHNN, CDR2 SYGVQD (reference sequence). The CDR3 covers 18 residues. The CDR3 spells CASRWGEEGLAMYNEQFF. CDR3 nucleotides: TGCGCCAGCAGGTGGGGGGAAGAGGGACTAGCGATGTACAATGAGCAGTTCTTC.

This chain connects TRBV7-9 to TRBJ1-5; weak D call: TRBD1 (6 bases). Trimming cost V 1 base and J 4 bases, with 14 bases left between them. Germline CDR1 is SEHNR and CDR2 is FQNEAQ (reference sequence). CDR3 length equals 16 residues. The CDR3: CASSLGSGAQNQPQHF. The CDR3 DNA reads TGTGCCAGCAGCTTAGGCTCAGGGGCACAGAATCAGCCCCAGCATTTT.

This clone occurred once. The chain combines TRBV7-6 with TRBJ1-1; TRBD1 is a possible D gene (5 bases). The germline gives CDR1 SGHVS, CDR2 FNYEAQ. Trimming left V 1 base short and J 0 bases short, with 9 bases between. The CDR3 covers 15 residues. CDR3 amino acids: CASSLGGGVNTEAFF. CDR3 DNA sequence: TGTGCCAGCAGCTTAGGCGGGGGAGTGAACACTGAAGCTTTCTTT.

The V call is TRBV5-1, the J call TRBJ1-1; D is possibly TRBD1 (6 bases). V was clipped by 4 bases and J by 0 bases, with 19 bases between them. The CDR3 totals 17 residues. Germline values: CDR1 SGHRS, CDR2 YFSETQ. CDR3 sequence (DNA): TGCGCCAGCAGCAGTCCGGGGGCGGGAGCTATGAACACTGAAGCTTTCTTT. Protein sequence: CASSSPGAGAMNTEAFF.

The chain has TRBV6-5 and TRBJ2-3; D is ambiguous. The germline V and J ends were trimmed by 4 bases and 5 bases, with 7 bases remaining between them. The germline gives CDR1 MNHEY, CDR2 SVGAGI. The CDR3 runs to 12 residues. The DNA for the CDR3 is TGTGCCAGCAGTTCCCCTGGAGATACGCAGTATTTT. Protein: CASSSPGDTQYF.

This chain links TRBV9 with TRBJ2-7, with D tentatively TRBD2 (7 bases). From germline, CDR1 is SGDLS and CDR2 YYNGEE. The CDR3 covers 15 residues. V was shortened by 0 bases and J by 0 bases, with 10 bases between the two germline ends. Written as DNA, the CDR3 is TGTGCCAGCAGCGTAGGAGGGGGGGACTCCTACGAGCAGTACTTC. Its translation is CASSVGGGDSYEQYF.